Shown below are 15 T cell receptor beta chains from a single sample sequenced in a study of long-term antiretroviral therapy in people with HIV. It was version v3.0 of the immunoSEQ assay that was run at survey level. Clones were sequenced by immunoSEQ multiplex PCR, and TCRdb holds only the in-frame ones, with some missing. Among more than 25,000 clones listed, roughly 80% were seen once. The source material was unsorted PBMCs, sampled 2.1 years after starting antiretroviral therapy. These receptors were taken from a man younger than 45 with HIV.

J is TRBJ2-3 and V is TRBV7-6; the match to TRBD2 covers 15 bases. Germline-derived CDR1 and CDR2 are SGHVS and FNYEAQ. The CDR3 length is 17 residues. Losses at the gene ends were 5 bases for V and 2 bases for J; bases not matched to a gene: 5. CDR3 sequence reads: CASSGGTSGGTTDTQYF. The CDR3 nucleotides read TGTGCCAGCAGCGGAGGGACTAGCGGGGGGACCACAGATACGCAGTATTTT. The variable domain in full, with the rest retrieved from reference TRBV7-6 and TRBJ2-3, is GAGVSQSPRYKVTKRGQDVALRCDPISGHVSLYWYRQALGQGPEFLTYFNYEAQQDKSGLPNDRFSAERPEGSISTLTIQRTEQRDSAMYRCASSGGTSGGTTDTQYFGPGTRLTVL.

V gene TRBV28 combines with J gene TRBJ2-7, with no clear D. The CDR3 has 13 residues. Trimming shortened V by 7 bases and J by 0 bases, and 10 bases separated the two germline ends. Germline V gene sequence: CDR1 MDHEN, CDR2 SYDVKM. In nucleotides, the CDR3 is TGTGCCAGCAAAACACCGAGCTCCTACGAGCAGTACTTC. This sequence encodes CASKTPSSYEQYF.

The rearrangement joins TRBV9 to TRBJ2-3; no firm D call. V was cut by 0 bases and J by 1 base, with 15 bases left in between. Germline V gene lookup returns CDR1 SGDLS and CDR2 YYNGEE. The CDR3 runs to 17 residues. In nucleotides, the CDR3 is TGTGCCAGCAGCGTAGCTCCCCCGAATGGGGGCACAGATACGCAGTATTTT. Its protein is CASSVAPPNGGTDTQYF.

The sample holds one count of this clone. The V and J genes are TRBV7-2 and TRBJ2-1; tentative D call: TRBD2 (6 bases). Per the germline V gene, CDR1 is SGHTA and CDR2 is FQGNSA. The CDR3 contains 15 residues. V was cut by 8 bases and J by 0 bases, with 14 bases left in between. CDR3 region: CASGYLATSYNEQFF. Written as DNA, the CDR3 is TGTGCCAGCGGTTACCTAGCGACCTCCTACAATGAGCAGTTCTTC.

The chain combines TRBV6-4 with TRBJ1-6; maybe TRBD1 (6 bases). The V and J ends lost 6 bases and 6 bases respectively, with 15 bases between them. The CDR3 loop spans 15 amino acids. Germline assignment: CDR1 MRHNA and CDR2 SNTAGT. The CDR3 DNA reads as TGTGCCAGCAGCACCCGGGGGGCGCCTAATTCACCCCTCCACTTT. Translated: CASSTRGAPNSPLHF.

This sequence joins TRBV5-4 and TRBJ2-7; TRBD1 matches at 8 bases. Trimming cost V 4 bases and J 5 bases; bases outside gene matches: 8. CDR3 length equals 14 residues. Germline CDR1 is SGHNT and CDR2 is YYREEE (reference sequence). This CDR3 is CASSRGQGLNEQYF. CDR3 nucleotide sequence: TGTGCCAGCAGCCGAGGACAGGGTTTAAACGAGCAGTACTTC. Filled out from reference TRBV5-4 and TRBJ2-7, the complete variable domain reads ETGVTQSPTHLIKTRGQQVTLRCSSQSGHNTVSWYQQALGQGPQFIFQYYREEENGRGNFPPRFSGLQFPNYSSELNVNALELDDSALYLCASSRGQGLNEQYFGPGTRLTVT.

This chain uses TRBV5-6 with TRBJ2-3; D may be TRBD2 (5 bases). Germline V gene lookup returns CDR1 SGHDT and CDR2 YYEEEE. V shed 1 base and J shed 0 bases, with 15 bases lying between them. This CDR3 comprises 17 residues. The CDR3 coding sequence is TGTGCCAGCAGCTTGATGGGAGCCCCCCCTAGCACAGATACGCAGTATTTT. This encodes CASSLMGAPPSTDTQYF.

The V and J genes are TRBV19 and TRBJ2-2; D is unresolved. V was clipped by 5 bases and J by 8 bases, with 9 bases between them. CDR1 and CDR2 (germline): LNHDA, SQIVND (reference sequence). This CDR3 has 12 residues. CDR3 DNA: TGTGCCAGTAGTCCCCTCTCTGGGGAGCTGTTTTTT. This sequence encodes CASSPLSGELFF.

J is TRBJ1-2 and V is TRBV5-4; 7 nucleotides align to TRBD1. V was clipped by 3 bases and J by 0 bases; unmatched bases: 11. From germline, CDR1 is SGHNT and CDR2 YYREEE (reference sequence). The CDR3 has 17 residues. CDR3 in amino acids: CASSSGVRQGANYGYTF. The CDR3 DNA sequence: TGTGCCAGCAGCTCCGGAGTCCGACAGGGAGCTAACTATGGCTACACCTTC. Using reference TRBV5-4 and TRBJ1-2 for the parts outside the CDR3, the full variable domain is ETGVTQSPTHLIKTRGQQVTLRCSSQSGHNTVSWYQQALGQGPQFIFQYYREEENGRGNFPPRFSGLQFPNYSSELNVNALELDDSALYLCASSSGVRQGANYGYTFGSGTRLTVV.

The chain carries TRBV5-4 and TRBJ1-1; the D is unclear. The germline gives CDR1 SGHNT, CDR2 YYREEE (reference sequence). The CDR3 loop spans 11 amino acids. Between the trimmed V and J ends, which lost 5 bases and 2 bases, there was a span of 4 bases. CDR3 in DNA: TGTGCCAGCAGGGGAAACACTGAAGCTTTCTTT. Its translation is CASRGNTEAFF.

The CDR3 DNA reads as TGCGCCAGCAGCTTAGAACCCTCTGGAAACACCATATATTTT. Protein sequence: CASSLEPSGNTIYF. The rearrangement links TRBV5-1 to TRBJ1-3; D is uncertain. The CDR3 is 14 residues long. In germline, CDR1 is SGHRS, CDR2 YFSETQ. Trimming removed 2 bases from V and 0 bases from J, with 6 bases in between.

This clone was counted only a few times. The genes are TRBV28 and TRBJ1-2, with 7 bases aligning to TRBD1. Unmatched junction bases numbered 7, after V lost 6 bases and J lost 3 bases. Per germline, CDR1 MDHEN and CDR2 SYDVKM. The CDR3 sequence is 14 residues long. CDR3 coding DNA: TGTGCCAGCAGGTCGGGACAGCCGGACTATGGCTACACCTTC. This sequence encodes CASRSGQPDYGYTF.

The chain joins TRBV6-5 to TRBJ1-3, with D hard to call. Germline values: CDR1 MNHEY, CDR2 SVGAGI. The CDR3 is 13 amino acids. The V and J ends lost 3 bases and 4 bases respectively, with 7 bases between them. Here the CDR3 reads CASSYGPGNTIYF. In DNA, the CDR3 is TGTGCCAGCAGTTATGGGCCCGGAAACACCATATATTTT.

This chain uses TRBV4-3 with TRBJ1-6, with D possibly TRBD1 on 5 matching bases. V shed 0 bases and J shed 7 bases, with 13 bases lying between them. There are 16 residues in the CDR3. Looked up from germline, CDR1 is LGHNA and CDR2 is YSLEER. The CDR3 DNA reads as TGCGCCAGCAGCCAAGACAGGGTAGGACTAAATTCACCCCTCCACTTT. Translating gives CASSQDRVGLNSPLHF.

This chain uses TRBV6-5 with TRBJ1-1, with 8 bases aligning to TRBD1. CDR3 length equals 14 residues. Germline CDR1 and CDR2: MNHEY and SVGAGI. V lost 3 bases to trimming and J lost 8 bases; unmatched junction nucleotides: 8. CDR3 loop: CASSYSRGRREAFF. CDR3 nucleotide sequence: TGTGCCAGCAGTTATTCCAGGGGGCGAAGGGAAGCTTTCTTT.